One TCR beta chain is described in this entry. Its cognate antigen is unknown. Unrecorded immune exposures were likely, despite nominal health at sampling. Germline V gene lookup returns CDR1 MNHEY and CDR2 SVGAGI. V trimming: 8 bases; J trimming: 4 bases; junction bases outside the gene matches: 9. This CDR3 is built from 14 residues. This sample is part of a study of cytomegalovirus exposure and HLA in healthy donors. Study results and caveats: The study carried out a later analysis of TCR beta sequences. It associated some 18,000 of them with specific HLA alleles at a false discovery rate of 0.05. TCR beta chains associated with HLA were, in a later analysis, more clonally expanded than equally common others.

The study ran its PCR with 60 Vbeta and 13 Jbeta primers. Sequenced by immunoSEQ multiplex PCR; TCRdb stores in-frame clones only, minus some. The repertoire holds 90,000 to 100,000 clones, with about two thirds as singletons. The sequence was obtained from a boy between 10 and 17 years old in good health and CMV-seropositive. V is TRBV6-5 and J is TRBJ1-2; 8 nucleotides agree with TRBD1. What was sequenced was PBMCs. The CDR3 bases are TGTGCCAGCCTTGAGACAGGGGATCGCTATGGCTACACCTTC. Translated: CASLETGDRYGYTF.